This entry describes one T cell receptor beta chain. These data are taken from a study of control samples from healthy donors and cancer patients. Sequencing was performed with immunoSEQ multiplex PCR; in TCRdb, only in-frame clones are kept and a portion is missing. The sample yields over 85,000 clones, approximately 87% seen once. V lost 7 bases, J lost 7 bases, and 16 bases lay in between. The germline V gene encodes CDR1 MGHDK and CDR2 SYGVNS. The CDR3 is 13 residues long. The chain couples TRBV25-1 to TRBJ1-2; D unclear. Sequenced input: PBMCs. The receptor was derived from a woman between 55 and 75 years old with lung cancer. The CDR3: CASTHRGWAGYTF. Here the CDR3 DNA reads TGTGCCAGCACCCACCGGGGATGGGCTGGCTACACCTTC.